These 8 T cell receptor beta chains share one sample of origin, sequenced in a study of T cell responses to AZD1222 COVID-19 vaccine. The assay was immunoSEQ multiplex PCR, and TCRdb's table has in-frame clones only and misses some. This sample has 100,000 to 150,000 clones, with roughly 92% found just once. The material sequenced was peripheral blood, taken 28 days after the second AZD1222 dose. The source of these receptors is an adult who received the AZD1222 COVID-19 vaccine.

V gene TRBV21-1 combines with J gene TRBJ2-3; the table's D call, TRBD2, has no DNA check behind it. TRBV21-1 counts as a pseudogene. This CDR3 has 16 amino acids. The CDR3 loop is CASSSGLAGDTDTQYF. CDR3 nucleotides: TGTGCCAGCAGCAGTGGACTAGCGGGGGACACAGATACGCAGTATTTT.

The rearrangement joins TRBV4-2 to TRBJ1-2; D is perhaps TRBD1 (5 bases). From germline, CDR1 is LGHNA and CDR2 YNFKEQ. The germline V and J ends were trimmed by 1 base and 2 bases, with 17 bases remaining between them. The CDR3 length is 17 residues. Here the CDR3 reads CASSQARAGAPNYGYTF. The CDR3, as DNA: TGTGCCAGCAGCCAAGCCCGAGCCGGGGCGCCGAACTATGGCTACACCTTC.

This rearrangement joins TRBV5-6 to TRBJ1-3; D is uncertain. V was shortened by 1 base and J by 0 bases, with 8 bases between the two germline ends. The CDR3 consists of 15 residues. CDR1 and CDR2 (germline): SGHDT, YYEEEE. The CDR3 DNA sequence: TGTGCCAGCAGCTTGAACCCGCTCTCTGGAAACACCATATATTTT. Residues: CASSLNPLSGNTIYF.

This rearrangement joins TRBV4-3 to TRBJ1-6; TRBD1 is a possible D gene (6 bases). The length of the CDR3 is 17 residues. Trimming stripped 3 bases from V and 0 bases from J, with 12 bases between. Germline V CDR1 and CDR2: LGHNA, YSLEER. The CDR3 DNA follows: TGCGCCAGCAGCCAGGGGGGGCGGAGCTCCTATAATTCACCCCTCCACTTT. Amino acid sequence: CASSQGGRSSYNSPLHF.

The genes are TRBV2 and TRBJ1-6; D not resolved. Germline V lookup: CDR1 SNHLY, CDR2 FYNNEI. The length of the CDR3 is 15 residues. V was clipped by 6 bases and J by 5 bases, with 14 bases between them. The DNA of the CDR3 is TGTGCCAGCAGGGTAACCTACAAACATAATTCACCCCTCCACTTT. Translation gives CASRVTYKHNSPLHF.

The sample holds a few counts of this clone. The chain employs TRBV7-2 and TRBJ2-7, with 9 bases matching TRBD1. Trimming took 5 bases from V and 5 from J; bases not matched to a gene: 10. CDR1 and CDR2 from the germline V gene are SGHTA and FQGNSA. This CDR3 contains 15 residues. The CDR3 DNA reads as TGTGCCAGCAGCCTGACCGGGACAGGGTTGAACGAGCAGTACTTC. Encoded protein: CASSLTGTGLNEQYF.

This clone was observed a single time. The CDR3 DNA reads as TGTGCCAGCAGTGAAAGCACAGGGAACATTCAGTACTTC. This codes for CASSESTGNIQYF. The gene calls are TRBV25-1 and TRBJ2-4, with D possibly being TRBD1 (6 bases). CDR3 length: 13 residues. Trimming shortened V by 2 bases and J by 7 bases, and 9 bases separated the two germline ends. The V gene's germline CDR1 is MGHDK and CDR2 SYGVNS.

This clone appeared a single time. The CDR3 DNA follows: TGTGCCAGCAGTTCCTCCGGGACTAGCGGGGGGGCCCCAACCGGGGAGCTGTTTTTT. This codes for CASSSSGTSGGAPTGELFF. V and J are TRBV6-2 or TRBV6-3 and TRBJ2-2; 16 nucleotides agree with TRBD2. The CDR3 totals 19 residues. In germline, CDR1 is MNHEY, CDR2 SVGEGT. The junction had 10 bases not matched to a gene; V was cut back by 4 bases and J by 5 bases.